Listed below are T cell receptor beta chains from one sample, sequenced in a study of cytomegalovirus exposure and HLA in healthy donors. Here immunoSEQ multiplex PCR was the method, and the copy in TCRdb shows in-frame clones only, minus some. The table shows roughly 130,000 clones, with 55% to 75% occurring only once. The sequencing sample was made of PBMCs. Every receptor here comes from a man younger than 40 in good health and CMV-seropositive. Both conserved end residues are part of each CDR3. A D gene is named only where the DNA matches it firmly. Expanded clones are given a class, and other clones once, few, many or no size at all.

J,V,size,D,DNA,CDR3
TRBJ2-7,TRBV5-1,few,TRBD2,TGCGCCAGCAGCTCACTAGCGGGTTCCTACGAGCAGTACTTC,CASSSLAGSYEQYF
TRBJ2-5,TRBV7-3,.,.,TGTGCCAGCAGCCCGACTCGGGTACAAGAGACCCAGTACTTC,CASSPTRVQETQYF
TRBJ1-2,TRBV5-6,.,TRBD1,TGTGCCAGCAGCGAGACCGGGACAGGGGACGACTATGGCTACACCTTC,CASSETGTGDDYGYTF
TRBJ2-7,TRBV28,few,.,TGTGCCAGCAGCCACGGCGGGGTTGCGTACGAGCAGTACTTC,CASSHGGVAYEQYF
TRBJ2-3,TRBV7-6,once,TRBD2,TGTGCCAGCAGCTTTTCTAGCGGGAGATACACAGATACGCAGTATTTT,CASSFSSGRYTDTQYF
TRBJ2-3,TRBV5-1,.,TRBD2,TGCGCCAGCAGCTTGTGGGCTAGCGGAAGCACAGATACGCAGTATTTT,CASSLWASGSTDTQYF
TRBJ2-1,TRBV5-6,few,TRBD2,TGTGCCAGCAGACTGGGACTAGAGAATGAGCAGTTCTTC,CASRLGLENEQFF
TRBJ2-5,TRBV7-2,.,.,TGTGCCAGCAGCCCGACTTCAACCCAGTACTTC,CASSPTSTQYF
TRBJ2-5,TRBV5-6,.,.,TGTGCCAGCAGCTTGGTCGGAGAGACCCAGTACTTC,CASSLVGETQYF
TRBJ2-7,TRBV11-1,.,TRBD1,TGTGCCAGCAGCTTCTTAGGGACAGGGGCGGACGAGCAGTACTTC,CASSFLGTGADEQYF
TRBJ2-5,TRBV7-6,.,.,TGTGCCAGCAGCTTATGGCGGCAAGAGACCCAGTACTTC,CASSLWRQETQYF
TRBJ2-3,TRBV5-1,.,TRBD1,TGCGCCAGCAGCTCACTCGGGACAGATTCTCGCACAGATACGCAGTATTTT,CASSSLGTDSRTDTQYF
TRBJ1-4,TRBV10-3,.,.,TGTGCCATCAGGGCCAGAATTAATGAAAAACTGTTTTTT,CAIRARINEKLFF
TRBJ2-7,TRBV7-6,.,TRBD1,TGTGCCAGCAGCTTATTCGGACAGGGGGTCGGCGAGCAGTACTTC,CASSLFGQGVGEQYF
TRBJ2-3,TRBV5-4,.,TRBD2,TGTGCCAGCAGCCGGCGACTAGCGGGAGGTCCCACAGATACGCAGTATTTT,CASSRRLAGGPTDTQYF
TRBJ2-7,TRBV27,few,TRBD2,TGTGCCAGCAGGCTGCTGCTAGCGGCCTCCTACGAGCAGTACTTC,CASRLLLAASYEQYF